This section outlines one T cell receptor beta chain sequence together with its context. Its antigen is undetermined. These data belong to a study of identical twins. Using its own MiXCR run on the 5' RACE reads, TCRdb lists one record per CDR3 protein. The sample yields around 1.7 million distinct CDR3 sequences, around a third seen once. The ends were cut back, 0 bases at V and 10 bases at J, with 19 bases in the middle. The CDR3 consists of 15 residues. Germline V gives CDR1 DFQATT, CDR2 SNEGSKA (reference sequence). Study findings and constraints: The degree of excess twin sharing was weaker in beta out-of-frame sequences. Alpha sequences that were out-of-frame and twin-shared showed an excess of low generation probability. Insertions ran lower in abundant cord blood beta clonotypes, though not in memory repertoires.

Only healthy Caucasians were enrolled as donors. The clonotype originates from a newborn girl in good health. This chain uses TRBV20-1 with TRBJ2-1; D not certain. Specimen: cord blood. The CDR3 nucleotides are TGCAGTGCTAGAGATCTCTGGGATAGCCTATACGAGCAGTTCTTC. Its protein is CSARDLWDSLYEQFF.